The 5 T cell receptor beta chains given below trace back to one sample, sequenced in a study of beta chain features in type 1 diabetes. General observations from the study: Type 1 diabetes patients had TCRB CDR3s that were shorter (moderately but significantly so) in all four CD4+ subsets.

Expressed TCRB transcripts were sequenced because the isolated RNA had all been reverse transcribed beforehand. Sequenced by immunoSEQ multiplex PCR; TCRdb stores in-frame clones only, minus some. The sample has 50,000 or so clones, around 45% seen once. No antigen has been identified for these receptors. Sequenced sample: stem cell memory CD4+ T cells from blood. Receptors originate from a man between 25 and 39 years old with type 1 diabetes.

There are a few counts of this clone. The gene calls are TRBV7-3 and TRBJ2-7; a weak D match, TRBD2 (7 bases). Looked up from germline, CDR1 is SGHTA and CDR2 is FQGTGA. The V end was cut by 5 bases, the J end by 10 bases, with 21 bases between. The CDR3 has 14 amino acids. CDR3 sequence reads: CASSPGPGGRLQYF. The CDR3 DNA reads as TGTGCCAGCAGCCCCGGACCGGGGGGCAGACTCCAGTACTTC.

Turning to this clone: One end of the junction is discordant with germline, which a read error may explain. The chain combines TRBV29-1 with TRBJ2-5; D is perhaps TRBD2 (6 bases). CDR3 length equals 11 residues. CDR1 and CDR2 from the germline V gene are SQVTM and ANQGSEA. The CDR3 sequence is CSVDGSAGKDF. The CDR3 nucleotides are TGCAGCGTTGACGGGAGCGCCGGGAAGGACTTC.

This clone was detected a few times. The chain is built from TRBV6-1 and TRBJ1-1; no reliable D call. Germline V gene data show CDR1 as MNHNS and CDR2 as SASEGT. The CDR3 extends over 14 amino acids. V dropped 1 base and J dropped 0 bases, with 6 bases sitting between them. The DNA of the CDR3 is TGTGCCAGCAGTGAAGTGAGCATGAACACTGAAGCTTTCTTT. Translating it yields CASSEVSMNTEAFF.

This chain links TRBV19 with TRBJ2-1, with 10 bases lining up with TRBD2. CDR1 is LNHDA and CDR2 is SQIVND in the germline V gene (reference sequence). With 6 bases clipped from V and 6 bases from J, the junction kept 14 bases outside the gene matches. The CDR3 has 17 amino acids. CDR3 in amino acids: CASRPGVTSGTSNEQFF. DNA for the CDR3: TGTGCCAGTAGACCCGGGGTCACTAGCGGGACTTCCAATGAGCAGTTCTTC.

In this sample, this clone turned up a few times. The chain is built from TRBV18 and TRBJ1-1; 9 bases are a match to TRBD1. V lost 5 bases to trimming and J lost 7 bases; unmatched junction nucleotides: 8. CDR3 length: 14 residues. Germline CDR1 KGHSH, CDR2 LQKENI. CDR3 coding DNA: TGTGCCAGCTCAACCCGGGACAGGGTGGTTGAAGCTTTCTTT. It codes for CASSTRDRVVEAFF.